The rows below give T cell receptor beta chains drawn from one sample of a study of PD-L1 blockade in urothelial cancer. Method: immunoSEQ multiplex PCR; TCRdb's copy keeps in-frame clones and lacks some. Of about 28,000 clones listed, over 80% were seen once; the top ten hold about 2%. Sequenced here: PBMCs, sampled around atezolizumab (anti-PD-L1) treatment. All receptors come from a man aged 50 to 60 with urothelial cancer. Both conserved end residues are part of each CDR3. The order of the fields is CDR3 protein, clone size, CDR3 length, V gene. The size entry is marked missing in some rows and otherwise reads once, few, many or a size class.

cdr3_aa: CAISDGTGVGTEAFF
clone_size: .
cdr3_length: 15
v_call: TRBV10-3

cdr3_aa: CASTYRTSGGTLFF
clone_size: .
cdr3_length: 14
v_call: TRBV2

cdr3_aa: CASSVAGLAGDGEQFF
clone_size: .
cdr3_length: 16
v_call: TRBV9

cdr3_aa: CASRVSGSTDTQYF
clone_size: .
cdr3_length: 14
v_call: TRBV5-4

cdr3_aa: CASSTGGTGGNEQYF
clone_size: .
cdr3_length: 15
v_call: TRBV19

cdr3_aa: CASRLAGAQETQYF
clone_size: once
cdr3_length: 14
v_call: TRBV27

cdr3_aa: CASSEAGTGTEKLFF
clone_size: once
cdr3_length: 15
v_call: TRBV6-1

cdr3_aa: CASSLAGTGIGTEAFF
clone_size: .
cdr3_length: 16
v_call: TRBV18

cdr3_aa: CASSNSLAGGANEQFF
clone_size: .
cdr3_length: 16
v_call: TRBV6-6

cdr3_aa: CASSPGQPNLNTEAFF
clone_size: .
cdr3_length: 16
v_call: TRBV18

cdr3_aa: CASSLAGTSQYF
clone_size: .
cdr3_length: 12
v_call: TRBV5-1

cdr3_aa: CASSAYSGSYEQYF
clone_size: .
cdr3_length: 14
v_call: TRBV6-4

cdr3_aa: CASSISWGQVNEKLFF
clone_size: .
cdr3_length: 16
v_call: TRBV9

cdr3_aa: CASRGADRALGIQYF
clone_size: .
cdr3_length: 15
v_call: TRBV2

cdr3_aa: CASGLFYGGASEQFF
clone_size: few
cdr3_length: 15
v_call: TRBV12-5

cdr3_aa: CASSPASATEAFF
clone_size: .
cdr3_length: 13
v_call: TRBV18

cdr3_aa: CASLRTSGNNEQFF
clone_size: .
cdr3_length: 14
v_call: TRBV2

cdr3_aa: CASSRGEPYLMNTEAFF
clone_size: few
cdr3_length: 17
v_call: TRBV2